These 7 T cell receptor beta chains share one sample of origin, sequenced in a study of PD-1 blockade in classical Hodgkin lymphoma (TCRdb year 2020). Library generation was performed with the immunoSEQ multiplex PCR assay. TCRdb holds this immuneACCESS table with in-frame rearrangements only. Some clones are missing; in checked studies, unresolved V genes explain under half, and the rest has no known cause. Here the sample has about 97,000 clones; roughly 88% occur a single time. The top ten clones comprise 10% to 15% of the sample. The time point label here, explained by the study, means: cycle 1 day 1 (C1D1), immediately before nivolumab initiation. Every trial patient had relapsed after autologous stem cell transplantation, and cohorts A, B and C differed in prior brentuximab vedotin exposure. This sample comprised peripheral blood mononuclear cells (PBMCs), obtained at baseline. These receptors were taken from a human donor with classical Hodgkin lymphoma.

This clone has a single count. This chain connects TRBV19 to TRBJ2-5, with 14 nucleotides matching TRBD2. CDR3 length equals 15 residues. J lost 7 bases, V lost 4 bases, and 5 bases had no gene match. Germline loops: CDR1 LNHDA, CDR2 SQIVND (reference sequence). This chain's CDR3 is CASSTGLAGATTQYF. In DNA form, the CDR3 reads TGTGCCAGTAGTACGGGACTAGCGGGAGCCACGACCCAGTACTTC.

The chain employs TRBV11-3 and TRBJ2-2, with D unresolved. Per germline, CDR1 SGHNT and CDR2 YENEEA. V lost 4 bases, J lost 2 bases, and 5 bases lay in between. This CDR3 has 13 residues. The CDR3 region has the DNA TGTGCCAGCAGCTCGCTAAACACCGGGGAGCTGTTTTTT. This gives the protein CASSSLNTGELFF.

This sequence joins TRBV28 and TRBJ2-7; D unclear. The CDR3 consists of 12 residues. The germline CDR1 and CDR2 sequences are MDHEN and SYDVKM. Trimming stripped 3 bases from V and 3 bases from J, with 6 bases between. For the CDR3, the DNA is TGTGCCAGCAGTTTTTCGATCTACGAGCAGTACTTC. It encodes CASSFSIYEQYF.

This sequence joins TRBV30 and TRBJ2-3; TRBD2 matches at 14 bases. Germline-derived CDR1 and CDR2 are GTSNPN and SVGIG (reference sequence). V lost 4 bases and J lost 7; bases outside the gene matches: 4. The CDR3 runs to 14 residues. Written as DNA, the CDR3 is TGTGCCTGGAATCGACTAGCGGGAGGGAATACGCAGTATTTT. The encoded protein is CAWNRLAGGNTQYF.

In its sample, this clone was seen a few times. The chain joins TRBV6-5 to TRBJ1-1; 8 positions match TRBD1. This CDR3 comprises 16 residues. V gave up 3 bases and J gave up 1 base; unmatched junction bases: 7. Per the germline V gene, CDR1 is MNHEY and CDR2 is SVGAGI. Here the CDR3 DNA reads TGTGCCAGCAGTTATAGAGGGACAGGCCCGAACACTGAAGCTTTCTTT. Amino acids: CASSYRGTGPNTEAFF.

By share, this clone counts as large. The gene calls are TRBV11-2 and TRBJ2-1, with TRBD2 matching 7 bases. CDR3 length: 14 residues. CDR1 is SGHAT, CDR2 FQNNGV, per germline. V gave up 5 bases and J gave up 6 bases; unmatched junction bases: 7. The CDR3 reads CASSGTLATNEQFF. The CDR3 nucleotides are TGTGCCAGCAGCGGAACACTAGCGACCAATGAGCAGTTCTTC.

This chain joins TRBV7-6 and TRBJ2-2; D may match TRBD1 or TRBD2 (5 bases each). V lost 5 bases and J 3 bases, leaving 10 bases between the germline ends. Germline CDR1 is SGHVS and CDR2 is FNYEAQ. The CDR3 is made up of 14 amino acids. This chain's CDR3 is CASSPGPYTGELFF. CDR3 coding DNA: TGTGCCAGCAGCCCGGGGCCCTACACCGGGGAGCTGTTTTTT.